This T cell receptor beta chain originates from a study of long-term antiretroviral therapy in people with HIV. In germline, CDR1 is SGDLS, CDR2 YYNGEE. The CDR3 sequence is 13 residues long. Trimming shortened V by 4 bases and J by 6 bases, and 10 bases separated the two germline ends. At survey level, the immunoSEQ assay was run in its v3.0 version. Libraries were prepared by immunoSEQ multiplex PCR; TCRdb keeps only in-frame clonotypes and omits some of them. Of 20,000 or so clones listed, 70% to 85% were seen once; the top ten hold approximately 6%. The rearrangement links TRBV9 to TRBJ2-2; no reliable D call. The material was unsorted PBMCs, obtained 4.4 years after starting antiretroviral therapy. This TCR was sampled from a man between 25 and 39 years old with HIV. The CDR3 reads CASSLGDSGELFF. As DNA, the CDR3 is TGTGCCAGCAGCTTGGGCGATTCCGGGGAGCTGTTTTTT.